These 27 T cell receptor beta chains share one sample of origin, sequenced in a study of blood T cell repertoires in COVID-19. Data came from immunoSEQ multiplex PCR; TCRdb stores just in-frame clones and leaves some out. The repertoire consists of over 150,000 clones, with around 80% occurring once and the leading ten covering around 6.3%. Sample: peripheral blood. The receptors originated from a woman aged 35 to 49 with COVID-19, enrolled during active disease.

The V call is TRBV9, the J call TRBJ2-7; possible D gene TRBD2, 5 bases. Per the germline V gene, CDR1 is SGDLS and CDR2 is YYNGEE. Trimming shortened V by 4 bases and J by 5 bases, and 28 bases separated the two germline ends. The CDR3 is 18 residues long. CDR3 in amino acids: CASSQRARGQPGFDEQYF. The CDR3 nucleotides read TGTGCCAGCAGCCAACGCGCGAGAGGGCAGCCAGGTTTTGACGAGCAGTACTTC.

The chain combines TRBV19 with TRBJ2-5, with 7 bases that match TRBD1. From germline, CDR1 is LNHDA and CDR2 SQIVND (reference sequence). This CDR3 is built from 13 residues. With 6 bases clipped from V and 2 bases from J, the junction kept 3 bases outside the gene matches. CDR3 sequence (DNA): TGTGCCAGTAGCCCGGGACAGCAAGAGACCCAGTACTTC. Protein sequence: CASSPGQQETQYF.

This clone was counted between two and nine times. The J gene is TRBJ1-1, the V gene TRBV6-6; D uncertain. The CDR3 has 15 amino acids. The V and J ends lost 5 bases and 2 bases respectively, with 15 bases between them. The germline CDR1 and CDR2 sequences are MNHNY and SVGAGI (reference sequence). CDR3 protein: CASSQTAGLNTEAFF. For the CDR3, the DNA is TGTGCCAGCAGTCAAACGGCGGGGTTAAACACTGAAGCTTTCTTT.

The chain combines TRBV7-7 with TRBJ2-5; 7 bases line up with TRBD2. Trimming took 6 bases from V and 3 from J; bases not matched to a gene: 7. This CDR3 is built from 14 residues. CDR1 and CDR2 (germline): SSHAT, FNYEAQ (reference sequence). CDR3 in DNA: TGTGCCAGCAGTTCCACCGGGACTAAAGAGACCCAGTACTTC. Translating it yields CASSSTGTKETQYF. The whole variable domain, filled in from reference TRBV7-7 and TRBJ2-5, reads GAGVSQSPRYKVTKRGQDVTLRCDPISSHATLYWYQQALGQGPEFLTYFNYEAQPDKSGLPSDRFSAERPEGSISTLTIQRTEQRDSAMYRCASSSTGTKETQYFGPGTRLLVL.

The CDR3 DNA follows: TGTGCCAGCAGATCCTACCCGATCCCCTTGGGGAAAGGGGCCTACGAGCAGTACTTC. Translated: CASRSYPIPLGKGAYEQYF. The rearrangement uses TRBV7-9 and TRBJ2-7; D is perhaps TRBD1 (5 bases). Per the germline V gene, CDR1 is SEHNR and CDR2 is FQNEAQ (reference sequence). The CDR3 sequence is 19 residues long. Deletions cut 6 bases from V and 2 bases from J, with 29 bases between.

This clone occurred once. The chain carries TRBV2 and TRBJ1-2; TRBD1 matches at 8 bases. This CDR3 spans 13 amino acids. Germline-derived CDR1 and CDR2 are SNHLY and FYNNEI. V lost 4 bases, J lost 6 bases, and 4 bases stayed unmatched. The CDR3 reads CASSGDRRDGYTF. CDR3 nucleotide sequence: TGTGCCAGCAGTGGGGACAGGAGGGATGGCTACACCTTC.

V and J are TRBV24-1 and TRBJ1-2; possibly TRBD1 for D (6 bases). Germline CDR1 is KGHDR and CDR2 is SFDVKD. Trimming shortened V by 4 bases and J by 3 bases, and 14 bases separated the two germline ends. This CDR3 is 15 amino acids long. The CDR3 here is CATSETTGYHYGYTF. CDR3 nucleotides: TGTGCCACCAGTGAGACTACAGGGTATCACTATGGCTACACCTTC.

The chain uses TRBV4-2 and TRBJ1-1; no firm D call. Trimming took off 1 base at V and 3 bases at J, with 15 bases between the two ends. This CDR3 is built from 16 residues. The germline V gene encodes CDR1 LGHNA and CDR2 YNFKEQ. The CDR3 region is CASSQGARSRDTEAFF. In nucleotides, the CDR3 is TGTGCCAGCAGCCAAGGGGCCAGGTCGAGGGACACTGAAGCTTTCTTT.

The chain employs TRBV19 and TRBJ2-1; 7 nucleotides align to TRBD1. Germline CDR1 is LNHDA and CDR2 is SQIVND (reference sequence). The CDR3 sequence is 16 residues long. V dropped 1 base and J dropped 4; count of bases not matched to a gene: 7. This chain's CDR3 is CASSIGGQMPYNEQFF. DNA of the CDR3: TGTGCCAGTAGTATAGGGGGACAGATGCCGTACAATGAGCAGTTCTTC. Together with reference TRBV19 and TRBJ2-1, the CDR3 gives the full variable domain: DGGITQSPKYLFRKEGQNVTLSCEQNLNHDAMYWYRQDPGQGLRLIYYSQIVNDFQKGDIAEGYSVSREKKESFPLTVTSAQKNPTAFYLCASSIGGQMPYNEQFFGPGTRLTVL.

The chain links TRBV12-5 to TRBJ2-5, with TRBD1 matching 9 bases. From germline, CDR1 is LGHNT and CDR2 FRNRAP. CDR3 length: 15 amino acids. V was clipped by 1 base and J by 4 bases; unmatched bases: 4. The CDR3 DNA is TGTGCTAGTGGTTTGGGGACAGGGGATCTAGAGACCCAGTACTTC. Amino acids: CASGLGTGDLETQYF.

The rearrangement joins TRBV7-8 to TRBJ1-5, with D possibly TRBD1 on 6 matching bases. V lost 2 bases and J lost 6, with 20 bases in between. Looked up from germline, CDR1 is SGHVS and CDR2 is FQNEAQ. This CDR3 is 17 amino acids long. The CDR3 is CASSLRDGQFEGQPQHF. CDR3 nucleotide sequence: TGTGCCAGCAGCTTAAGGGATGGACAGTTCGAAGGTCAGCCCCAGCATTTT.

This rearrangement joins TRBV7-2 to TRBJ2-1; weak D call: TRBD2 (5 bases). The CDR3 runs to 16 residues. Trimming took off 3 bases at V and 2 bases at J, with 14 bases between the two ends. The germline gives CDR1 SGHTA, CDR2 FQGNSA. The DNA for the CDR3 is TGTGCCAGCAGCTTGGCCCTGGGGAGCGCCTACAATGAGCAGTTCTTC. This translates into CASSLALGSAYNEQFF.

J is TRBJ1-1 and V is TRBV24-1; a possible D gene is TRBD1 (5 bases). CDR3 size: 15 residues. Trimming removed 4 bases at V and 0 bases at J, with 11 bases between. Germline CDR1 and CDR2: KGHDR and SFDVKD. Here the CDR3 DNA reads TGTGCCACCAGTGAAGCCGACAGCATGAACACTGAAGCTTTCTTT. As protein: CATSEADSMNTEAFF.

A word on this clone: The same CDR3 is also encoded by other DNA sequences in this sample. The rearrangement uses TRBV12-3 or TRBV12-4 and TRBJ1-4; D call uncertain. V gave up 3 bases and J gave up 7 bases, with 9 bases separating them. This CDR3 contains 13 residues. CDR3 nucleotides: TGTGCCAGCAGTTTGGCAGGAACTGAAAAACTGTTTTTT. Translation gives CASSLAGTEKLFF.

This chain joins TRBV14 and TRBJ1-2, with unresolved D. Trimming cost V 2 bases and J 7 bases, with 20 bases left between them. The germline gives CDR1 SGHDN, CDR2 FVKESK. The CDR3 has 16 residues. CDR3 sequence reads: CASSQIQQQSYGGYTF. In DNA form, the CDR3 reads TGTGCCAGCAGCCAAATTCAACAACAGTCTTACGGTGGCTACACCTTC. The whole variable domain, filled in from reference TRBV14 and TRBJ1-2, reads EAGVTQFPSHSVIEKGQTVTLRCDPISGHDNLYWYRRVMGKEIKFLLHFVKESKQDESGMPNNRFLAERTGGTYSTLKVQPAELEDSGVYFCASSQIQQQSYGGYTFGSGTRLTVV.

The chain combines TRBV11-2 with TRBJ1-1, with 7 positions matching TRBD1. This CDR3 is built from 13 residues. Unmatched junction bases numbered 4, after V lost 5 bases and J lost 4 bases. Germline lookup yields CDR1 SGHAT and CDR2 FQNNGV. The CDR3 DNA reads TGTGCCAGCAGCCGACAGGGCGCCACTGAAGCTTTCTTT. Amino acids: CASSRQGATEAFF.

The V call is TRBV7-9, the J call TRBJ1-2; D unresolved. Germline V CDR1 and CDR2: SEHNR, FQNEAQ (reference sequence). V lost 7 bases to trimming and J lost 4 bases, with 13 bases between them. The CDR3 length is 13 residues. In DNA, the CDR3 is TGTGCCAGCACGCCTCCAGGAAGCTATGGCTACACCTTC. This sequence encodes CASTPPGSYGYTF.

The chain links TRBV6-5 to TRBJ2-7, with TRBD1 identical over 8 bases. Trimming removed 6 bases from V and 1 base from J; junction bases left unmatched: 5. The germline CDR1 and CDR2 sequences are MNHEY and SVGAGI. This CDR3 is 14 amino acids long. CDR3 nucleotide sequence: TGTGCCAGCAGCACCTGGGACAGGTCCTACGAGCAGTACTTC. This translates into CASSTWDRSYEQYF.

V gene TRBV10-3 combines with J gene TRBJ2-1; 12 bases fit TRBD2. The J segment lost 7 bases and the V segment lost 2 bases, leaving 3 bases of the junction unmatched. The CDR3 extends over 15 amino acids. Germline V gene lookup returns CDR1 ENHRY and CDR2 SYGVKD. Here the CDR3 reads CAISEHGTSGNEQFF. CDR3 DNA: TGTGCCATCAGTGAGCACGGGACTAGCGGGAATGAGCAGTTCTTC.

The chain uses TRBV25-1 and TRBJ2-3, with D possibly being TRBD1 (6 bases). CDR3 length equals 15 residues. The V gene's germline CDR1 is MGHDK and CDR2 SYGVNS. Deletions cut 0 bases from V and 4 bases from J, with 11 bases between. The CDR3 DNA sequence: TGTGCCAGCAGTGAATATGGGGGACAATCAGATACGCAGTATTTT. The encoded protein is CASSEYGGQSDTQYF. Based on the CDR3 plus reference TRBV25-1 and TRBJ2-3, the full variable domain is EADIYQTPRYLVIGTGKKITLECSQTMGHDKMYWYQQDPGMELHLIHYSYGVNSTEKGDLSSESTVSRIRTEHFPLTLESARPSHTSQYLCASSEYGGQSDTQYFGPGTRLTVL.

The chain uses TRBV5-8 and TRBJ2-1; 12 bases are shared with TRBD2. The V segment lost 4 bases and the J segment 7 bases; nucleotides outside the gene matches: 6. Germline V gene data show CDR1 as SGHTS and CDR2 as YDEGEE. The CDR3 has 15 residues. The CDR3 loop reads CASSHPSGGGNEQFF. The DNA of the CDR3 is TGTGCCAGCAGCCACCCTAGCGGGGGGGGTAATGAGCAGTTCTTC.

The rearrangement links TRBV6-5 to TRBJ2-2; 7 nucleotides agree with TRBD2. V trimming: 0 bases; J trimming: 6 bases; junction bases outside the gene matches: 1. The CDR3 is 14 residues long. Per germline, CDR1 MNHEY and CDR2 SVGAGI. CDR3 nucleotides: TGTGCCAGCAGTTACTCGCGGGGGTCCGGGGAGCTGTTTTTT. Protein sequence: CASSYSRGSGELFF.

Note on this clone: Other nucleotide sequences from this sample produce the same CDR3. In nucleotides, the CDR3 is TGTGCCAGCAGTGACTCTAGCGGGGGCGCAGATACGCAGTATTTT. Amino acid sequence: CASSDSSGGADTQYF. This chain links TRBV6-4 with TRBJ2-3, with 9 bases fitting TRBD2. Germline CDR1 MRHNA, CDR2 SNTAGT. V lost 0 bases to trimming and J lost 4 bases; unmatched junction nucleotides: 2. The CDR3 spans 15 residues.

This rearrangement joins TRBV2 to TRBJ1-6; 8 bases line up with TRBD1. This CDR3 has 14 residues. Germline CDR1 and CDR2: SNHLY and FYNNEI. The trim removed 3 bases at V and 9 bases at J, leaving 4 bases unmatched. CDR3 DNA sequence: TGTGCCAGCAGTGAGGACAGGGTGGGTTCACCCCTCCACTTT. This encodes CASSEDRVGSPLHF.

The rearrangement joins TRBV9 to TRBJ2-7; tentative D call: TRBD2 (7 bases). V was shortened by 4 bases and J by 0 bases, with 23 bases between the two germline ends. The CDR3 sequence is 18 residues long. Per the germline V gene, CDR1 is SGDLS and CDR2 is YYNGEE. The CDR3 reads CASSPRGGSSESSYEQYF. Written as DNA, the CDR3 is TGTGCCAGCAGCCCGAGGGGGGGGTCTAGCGAGAGCTCCTACGAGCAGTACTTC.

This clone was counted a few times. CDR3 amino acids: CASRMTGVTYEQYF. CDR3 DNA sequence: TGCGCCAGCAGGATGACAGGGGTCACCTACGAGCAGTACTTC. The V gene is TRBV4-1, the J gene TRBJ2-7, with 8 bases fitting TRBD1. The CDR3 has 14 residues. From germline, CDR1 is MGHRA and CDR2 YSYEKL. With V trimmed by 6 bases and J by 2 bases, 6 bases remained unmatched.

V gene TRBV3-1 (or the pseudogene TRBV3-2) combines with J gene TRBJ1-2, with D uncertain. V shed 4 bases and J shed 6 bases, with 9 bases lying between them. The germline gives CDR1 LGHDT, CDR2 YNNKEL (reference sequence). This CDR3 comprises 12 residues. CDR3 sequence reads: CASSLEENGYTF. The CDR3 DNA is TGTGCCAGCAGCCTGGAGGAGAATGGCTACACCTTC.